The next 17 T cell receptor beta chains were all read from a single sample in a study of blood T cell repertoires in COVID-19. Clones were sequenced by immunoSEQ multiplex PCR, and TCRdb holds only the in-frame ones, with some missing. This sample has about 200,000 clones, with around 84% found just once. The material sequenced was peripheral blood. These receptors originate from a man in his sixties with acute or convalescent COVID-19.

This clone was seen a handful of times. The V and J genes are TRBV6-5 and TRBJ1-3; 9 bases are a match to TRBD1. V dropped 5 bases and J dropped 8; count of bases not matched to a gene: 7. The CDR3 runs to 14 residues. Germline CDR1 reads MNHEY; CDR2 reads SVGAGI. CDR3 DNA sequence: TGTGCCAGCAGTCCCGGGACAGGGTTTGACACCATATATTTT. It is translated as CASSPGTGFDTIYF.

The chain joins TRBV4-1 to TRBJ1-2; 7 bases match TRBD1. Germline V lookup: CDR1 MGHRA, CDR2 YSYEKL. The CDR3 runs 16 residues. The ends lost 2 bases at V and 4 bases at J; junction bases unmatched: 10. The CDR3 is CASSQTRDRYTYGYTF. Here the CDR3 DNA reads TGCGCCAGCAGCCAAACTCGGGACAGATATACCTATGGCTACACCTTC.

The V gene is TRBV3-1 (or the pseudogene TRBV3-2), the J gene TRBJ1-2, with 11 bases fitting TRBD1. The CDR3 runs to 14 residues. With V trimmed by 3 bases and J by 6 bases, 3 bases remained unmatched. Germline CDR1 reads LGHDT; CDR2 reads YNNKEL (reference sequence). CDR3 in DNA: TGTGCCAGCAGCCACCTGGACAGGGGGCATGGCTACACCTTC. Translation: CASSHLDRGHGYTF.

J is TRBJ1-2 and V is TRBV3-1 (or the pseudogene TRBV3-2); TRBD1 matches at 10 bases. The V segment lost 0 bases and the J segment 8 bases; nucleotides outside the gene matches: 12. CDR1 and CDR2 from the germline V gene are LGHDT and YNNKEL (reference sequence). The CDR3 runs 17 residues. CDR3 DNA: TGTGCCAGCAGCCAAGAATACGATTGGACAGGGGGGAACGGCTACACCTTC. This gives the protein CASSQEYDWTGGNGYTF.

The chain employs TRBV13 and TRBJ1-2; D unresolved. V was clipped by 5 bases and J by 8 bases, with 21 bases between them. The CDR3 has 15 amino acids. CDR1 and CDR2 from the germline V gene are PRHDT and FYEKMQ (reference sequence). The CDR3 DNA reads TGTGCCAGCAGCCTCACTCTTAGCGAGGGTAGGGGCTACACCTTC. Amino acids: CASSLTLSEGRGYTF.

The gene calls are TRBV5-1 and TRBJ1-1, with 10 bases lining up with TRBD1. Germline CDR1 and CDR2: SGHRS and YFSETQ. The CDR3 length is 15 residues. Unmatched junction bases numbered 5, after V lost 0 bases and J lost 6 bases. The CDR3: CASSLGGTGVSEAFF. The CDR3 nucleotides are TGCGCCAGCAGCTTGGGTGGGACAGGGGTTTCTGAAGCTTTCTTT.

CDR3 nucleotide sequence: TGTGCCACCAGTGATGCCGGGACAGGGATCTACAATGAGCAGTTCTTC. Residues: CATSDAGTGIYNEQFF. The genes are TRBV24-1 and TRBJ2-1; 9 nucleotides match TRBD1. Germline CDR1 KGHDR, CDR2 SFDVKD. The CDR3 runs to 16 residues. With 3 bases clipped from V and 3 bases from J, the junction kept 5 bases outside the gene matches.

This clone was observed a handful of times. This chain joins TRBV19 and TRBJ2-1, with D perhaps TRBD2 (5 bases). Germline assignment: CDR1 LNHDA and CDR2 SQIVND (reference sequence). CDR3 size: 15 residues. V was pared by 0 bases and J by 2 bases, with 8 bases between. CDR3 sequence reads: CASSIEGSTYNEQFF. As DNA, the CDR3 is TGTGCCAGTAGTATAGAGGGGAGCACCTACAATGAGCAGTTCTTC.

The chain recombines TRBV2 with TRBJ2-7; TRBD2 matches 16 bases. The CDR3 covers 16 residues. V shed 7 bases, J shed 5 bases, and the junction held 8 bases outside the gene matches. Germline values: CDR1 SNHLY, CDR2 FYNNEI. CDR3 sequence (DNA): TGTGCCAGCACATCGGGACTAGCGGGGGGGCTGGACGAGCAGTACTTC. It encodes CASTSGLAGGLDEQYF. The whole variable domain, filled in from reference TRBV2 and TRBJ2-7, reads EPEVTQTPSHQVTQMGQEVILRCVPISNHLYFYWYRQILGQKVEFLVSFYNNEISEKSEIFDDQFSVERPDGSNFTLKIRSTKLEDSAMYFCASTSGLAGGLDEQYFGPGTRLTVT.

The table lists this clone with a count of one. This chain links TRBV5-1 with TRBJ1-1; D is uncertain. Trimming shortened V by 1 base and J by 6 bases, and 7 bases separated the two germline ends. Germline CDR1 and CDR2: SGHRS and YFSETQ. The CDR3 is 12 amino acids. The CDR3, as DNA: TGCGCCAGCAGCTTGACCGGGTCTGAAGCTTTCTTT. Amino acid sequence: CASSLTGSEAFF.

The gene calls are TRBV11-3 and TRBJ1-3, with 9 positions matching TRBD1. The V gene end was trimmed by 3 bases and the J gene end by 2 bases; junction bases not matched to a gene: 8. From germline, CDR1 is SGHNT and CDR2 YENEEA. This CDR3 spans 17 amino acids. CDR3 nucleotides: TGTGCCAGCAGCTTCAACGCCGGGACAGGGACTGGAAACACCATATATTTT. As protein: CASSFNAGTGTGNTIYF.

The V gene is TRBV28, the J gene TRBJ2-3, with 13 bases lining up with TRBD2. The length of the CDR3 is 15 residues. Germline CDR1 reads MDHEN; CDR2 reads SYDVKM. V dropped 8 bases and J dropped 1; count of bases not matched to a gene: 3. Written as DNA, the CDR3 is TGTGCCAGCCGAGGGACTAGCGGGGGCACAGATACGCAGTATTTT. It encodes CASRGTSGGTDTQYF. The full variable domain, with the rest looked up from reference TRBV28 and TRBJ2-3, is DVKVTQSSRYLVKRTGEKVFLECVQDMDHENMFWYRQDPGLGLRLIYFSYDVKMKEKGDIPEGYSVSREKKERFSLILESASTNQTSMYLCASRGTSGGTDTQYFGPGTRLTVL.

The rearrangement links TRBV6-1 to TRBJ2-2, with D possibly matching TRBD1 (6 bases). V was shortened by 2 bases and J by 8 bases, with 18 bases between the two germline ends. Germline-derived CDR1 and CDR2 are MNHNS and SASEGT. The CDR3 contains 16 residues. The CDR3 region is CASSETLLGATGELFF. DNA of the CDR3: TGTGCCAGCAGTGAAACCCTACTGGGGGCGACGGGGGAGCTGTTTTTT.

The chain combines TRBV18 with TRBJ2-7; D uncertain. The CDR3 extends over 14 amino acids. From germline, CDR1 is KGHSH and CDR2 LQKENI. Trimming pared 2 bases from V and 4 bases from J, leaving 12 bases between. DNA of the CDR3: TGTGCCAGCTCACCAGATAGAAACTCATACGAGCAGTACTTC. Its translation: CASSPDRNSYEQYF. The full variable domain, rest sourced from reference TRBV18 and TRBJ2-7, is NAGVMQNPRHLVRRRGQEARLRCSPMKGHSHVYWYRQLPEEGLKFMVYLQKENIIDESGMPKERFSAEFPKEGPSILRIQQVVRGDSAAYFCASSPDRNSYEQYFGPGTRLTVT.

J is TRBJ1-2 and V is TRBV9; 7 bases agree with TRBD1. The germline gives CDR1 SGDLS, CDR2 YYNGEE. The CDR3 extends over 14 amino acids. Unmatched junction bases numbered 10, after V lost 4 bases and J lost 7 bases. In nucleotides, the CDR3 is TGTGCCAGCAGCCCACGACAGGGAGGCAGTGGCTACACCTTC. Protein product: CASSPRQGGSGYTF. Variable domain in full (rest from reference TRBV9 and TRBJ1-2): DSGVTQTPKHLITATGQRVTLRCSPRSGDLSVYWYQQSLDQGLQFLIQYYNGEERAKGNILERFSAQQFPDLHSELNLSSLELGDSALYFCASSPRQGGSGYTFGSGTRLTVV.

The J gene is TRBJ2-7, the V gene TRBV19; 9 bases align to TRBD1. The trim removed 7 bases at V and 5 bases at J, leaving 6 bases unmatched. The CDR3 length is 13 residues. From germline, CDR1 is LNHDA and CDR2 SQIVND (reference sequence). CDR3 region: CASTTGGYDEQYF. CDR3 nucleotide sequence: TGTGCCAGTACTACAGGGGGCTACGACGAGCAGTACTTC. Full variable domain (missing parts from reference TRBV19 and TRBJ2-7): DGGITQSPKYLFRKEGQNVTLSCEQNLNHDAMYWYRQDPGQGLRLIYYSQIVNDFQKGDIAEGYSVSREKKESFPLTVTSAQKNPTAFYLCASTTGGYDEQYFGPGTRLTVT.

CDR3 protein: CASSRIRRAEAFF. CDR3 DNA sequence: TGTGCCAGCAGTCGGATAAGGAGGGCTGAAGCTTTCTTT. The gene calls are TRBV12-3 or TRBV12-4 and TRBJ1-1; D call uncertain. This CDR3 comprises 13 residues. Trimming shortened V by 5 bases and J by 6 bases, and 13 bases separated the two germline ends.